These T cell receptor beta chains were read from a single sample in a study of control samples from healthy donors and cancer patients. Data came from immunoSEQ multiplex PCR; TCRdb stores just in-frame clones and leaves some out. This table holds just under 65,000 clones, approximately 85% found once. Sequenced: blood. Receptors originate from a man aged 40-49 years in good health. The CDR3 runs from the conserved cysteine through the conserved F or W. The D gene is left open where the match is weak. The size field is filled for only some rows; it gives once, few, many or a size class.

size: .; D: .; J: TRBJ2-7; V: TRBV19; length: 13; DNA: TGTGCCAGTAGGGCGCCATCAGACTACGAGCAGTACTTC; CDR3: CASRAPSDYEQYF
size: once; D: TRBD1; J: TRBJ2-7; V: TRBV6-1; length: 15; DNA: TGTGCCAGCAGTGATGACAGGGCCAAATCCTACGAGCAGTACTTC; CDR3: CASSDDRAKSYEQYF
size: .; D: TRBD2; J: TRBJ2-1; V: TRBV7-9; length: 17; DNA: TGTGCCAGCAGCTCCCTCCCGACTAGCGGACCATACAATGAGCAGTTCTTC; CDR3: CASSSLPTSGPYNEQFF
size: .; D: TRBD1; J: TRBJ2-7; V: TRBV11-2; length: 14; DNA: TGTGCCAGCAGCTCCGGTAGGACAGGTTACGAGCAGTACTTC; CDR3: CASSSGRTGYEQYF
size: .; D: .; J: TRBJ2-1; V: TRBV11-3; length: 15; DNA: TGTGCCAGCAGCTTAGAACAGGGCACCTACAATGAGCAGTTCTTC; CDR3: CASSLEQGTYNEQFF
size: .; D: .; J: TRBJ1-6; V: TRBV7-8; length: 16; DNA: TGTGCCAGCAGCTTAGCGCCACCCTCCTATAATTCACCCCTCCACTTT; CDR3: CASSLAPPSYNSPLHF
size: .; D: .; J: TRBJ2-2; V: TRBV7-2; length: 15; DNA: TGTGCCAGCAGCCAGACAGGGTCGGGGGCCGGGGAGCTGTTTTTT; CDR3: CASSQTGSGAGELFF
size: once; D: TRBD1; J: TRBJ1-1; V: TRBV5-1; length: 13; DNA: TGCGCCAGCAGCTATACAGGGGGCACTGAAGCTTTCTTT; CDR3: CASSYTGGTEAFF
size: .; D: TRBD2; J: TRBJ2-5; V: TRBV5-1; length: 15; DNA: TGCGCCAGCAGCTTCGACGGGAGGGCCTTAGAGACCCAGTACTTC; CDR3: CASSFDGRALETQYF
size: .; D: .; J: TRBJ1-1; V: TRBV11-3; length: 13; DNA: TGTGCCAGCAGCTTAGGACAGGCGGCGAAGACTTTCTTT; CDR3: CASSLGQAAKTFF
size: .; D: TRBD1; J: TRBJ2-7; V: TRBV5-5; length: 12; DNA: TGTGCCAGCAGCTTAACAGGGGGCGAGCAGTACTTC; CDR3: CASSLTGGEQYF
size: .; D: .; J: TRBJ1-3; V: TRBV12-3/TRBV12-4; length: 13; DNA: TGTGCCAGCAGTTTTTCCGGGGTTATCACCATATATTTT; CDR3: CASSFSGVITIYF
size: once; D: TRBD2; J: TRBJ2-1; V: TRBV6-6; length: 15; DNA: TGTGCCAGCACCGCCAGCGGGAGCTGGTACAATGAGCAGTTCTTC; CDR3: CASTASGSWYNEQFF
size: once; D: .; J: TRBJ1-1; V: TRBV7-2; length: 15; DNA: TGTGCCAGCAGGCCTATACTTTCTCCTGACACTGAAGCTTTCTTT; CDR3: CASRPILSPDTEAFF
size: .; D: TRBD1; J: TRBJ1-2; V: TRBV10-3; length: 14; DNA: TGTGCCATCAGTGAGTTGACAGGGTCCTTCGGCTACACCTTC; CDR3: CAISELTGSFGYTF
size: .; D: .; J: TRBJ2-3; V: TRBV5-1; length: 14; DNA: TGCGCCAGCAGCTTGGGAGGGAGAGGAGATACGCAGTATTTT; CDR3: CASSLGGRGDTQYF
size: .; D: TRBD1; J: TRBJ1-5; V: TRBV24-1; length: 15; DNA: TGTGCCACCAGCCACGGACAGGGGATGAATCAGCCCCAGCATTTT; CDR3: CATSHGQGMNQPQHF